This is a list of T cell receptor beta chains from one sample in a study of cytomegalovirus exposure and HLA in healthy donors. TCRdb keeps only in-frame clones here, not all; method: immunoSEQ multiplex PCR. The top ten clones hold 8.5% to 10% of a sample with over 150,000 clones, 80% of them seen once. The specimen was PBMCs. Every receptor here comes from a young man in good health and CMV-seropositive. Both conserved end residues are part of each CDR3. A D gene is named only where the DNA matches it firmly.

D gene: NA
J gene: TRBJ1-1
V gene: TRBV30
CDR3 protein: CAWCRRGDTEAFF

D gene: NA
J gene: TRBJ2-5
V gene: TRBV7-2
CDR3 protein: CASSPKAGRETQYF

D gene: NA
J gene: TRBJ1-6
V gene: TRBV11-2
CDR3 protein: CASSLVPRSSYNSPLHF

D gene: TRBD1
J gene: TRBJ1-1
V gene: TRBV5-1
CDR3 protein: CASSLVGQGHMNTEAFF

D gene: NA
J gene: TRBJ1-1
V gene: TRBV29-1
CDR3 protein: CSVSTGNTEAFF

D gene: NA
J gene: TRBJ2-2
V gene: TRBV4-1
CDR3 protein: CASSQATGQNTGELFF

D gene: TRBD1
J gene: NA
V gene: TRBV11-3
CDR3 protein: CASSLSGGSYEQYF

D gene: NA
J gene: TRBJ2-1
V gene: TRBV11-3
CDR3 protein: CASSLDRDKRQFF

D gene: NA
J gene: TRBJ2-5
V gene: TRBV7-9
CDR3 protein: CASSPGSPLETQYF

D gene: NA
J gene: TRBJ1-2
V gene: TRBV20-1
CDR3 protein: CSANRNYGYTF

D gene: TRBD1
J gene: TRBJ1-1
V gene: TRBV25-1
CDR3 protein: CASRPGQALSTEAFF

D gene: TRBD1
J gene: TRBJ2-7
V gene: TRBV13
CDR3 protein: CASSFGGRGSYEQYF

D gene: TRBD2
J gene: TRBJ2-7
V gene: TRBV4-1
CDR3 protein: CASSQNALAGGSYEQYF

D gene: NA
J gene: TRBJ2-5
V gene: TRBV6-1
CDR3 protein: CASSEALLASGQETQYF

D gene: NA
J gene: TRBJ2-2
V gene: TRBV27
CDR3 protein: CASSFVLSGTGELFF

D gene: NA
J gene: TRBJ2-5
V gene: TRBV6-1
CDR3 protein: CASSDYVGTKQETQYF

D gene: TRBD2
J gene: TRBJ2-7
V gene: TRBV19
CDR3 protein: CASSHPGLAGEGEQYF

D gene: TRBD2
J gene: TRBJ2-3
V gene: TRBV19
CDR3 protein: CASSIVAGGTDTQYF

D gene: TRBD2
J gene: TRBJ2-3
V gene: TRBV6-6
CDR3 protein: CASSQAGAAGDTQYF

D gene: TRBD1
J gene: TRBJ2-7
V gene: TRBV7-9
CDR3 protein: CASSLALGTASYEQYF

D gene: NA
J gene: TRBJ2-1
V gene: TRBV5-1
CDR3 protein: CASRAEAEQFF

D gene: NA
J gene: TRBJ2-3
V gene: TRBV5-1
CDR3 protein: CASSTGDSTDTQYF

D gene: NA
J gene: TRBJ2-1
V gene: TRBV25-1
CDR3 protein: CASSGTLGSSYNEQFF

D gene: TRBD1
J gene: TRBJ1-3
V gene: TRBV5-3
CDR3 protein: CARSPGQGGIGNTIYF

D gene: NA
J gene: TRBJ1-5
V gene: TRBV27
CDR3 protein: CASSLGGGGQPQHF

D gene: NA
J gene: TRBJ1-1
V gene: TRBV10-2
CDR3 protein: CASSELGLQGTEAFF

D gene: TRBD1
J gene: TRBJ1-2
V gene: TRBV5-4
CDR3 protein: CASSQQGQDFHTF

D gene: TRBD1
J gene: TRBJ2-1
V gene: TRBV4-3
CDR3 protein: CASSQDPGQGSNEQFF

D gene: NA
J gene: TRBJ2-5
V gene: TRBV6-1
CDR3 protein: CATELTGKETQYF

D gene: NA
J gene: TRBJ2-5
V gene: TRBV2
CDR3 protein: CASRSIQETQYF

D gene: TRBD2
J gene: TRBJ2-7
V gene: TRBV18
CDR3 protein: CASSPSSSGYYEQYF